The 31 T cell receptor beta chains in this list originate from one sample, sequenced in a study of blood T cells in healthy people across ages (dated by TCRdb to between 2015 and 2016). To prepare the library, 5' RACE was applied. TCRdb lists the instrument as Illumina HiSeq 2500. The second PCR ran for roughly 6 to 11 cycles and used a J-beta primer mix along with a sample-barcoded 5' primer. TCRdb's own reprocessing of the public reads used fastp at Q25 and MiXCR and kept productive beta chains. Merged by CDR3 protein, the rows form single entries marked with the most common genes and DNA. For this sample there are hundreds of thousands of distinct CDR3 sequences; 25% to 35% appear just once. Jointly, the top ten make up around a sixth of the sample. Sequencing was done on a sample of blood. These receptors came from an elderly woman in good health.

This clonotype was seen at least ten times. The chain links TRBV28 to TRBJ1-5; D not resolved. The CDR3 is made up of 16 amino acids. Looked up from germline, CDR1 is MDHEN and CDR2 is SYDVKM. Trimming took 5 bases from V and 4 from J, leaving 18 bases between them. CDR3 coding DNA: TGTGCCAGCAGTGCGCCGGGGAGTAACCCAAATCAGCCCCAGCATTTT. Translating it yields CASSAPGSNPNQPQHF.

This clonotype was seen just once. A much larger clone sits a single nucleotide away, making a read error possible. V usage is TRBV18 and J usage is TRBJ2-3; D is unclear. The CDR3 totals 13 residues. The germline gives CDR1 KGHSH, CDR2 LQKENI. CDR3 DNA: TGTGCCAGCTCACCAGTTAGCCCAGATATGCAGTATTTT. Its translation: CASSPVSPDMQYF.

This clonotype was observed many times. This sequence joins TRBV20-1 and TRBJ2-3, with D unclear. Trimming left V 2 bases short and J 0 bases short, with 12 bases between. CDR3 length: 15 residues. Germline V gene lookup returns CDR1 DFQATT and CDR2 SNEGSKA (reference sequence). The CDR3 region has the DNA TGCAGTGCTAGACGTAGTTTTTATAGCACAGATACGCAGTATTTT. Residues: CSARRSFYSTDTQYF.

The sample holds many counts of this clonotype. The chain carries TRBV30 and TRBJ1-4; D ambiguous. V was pared by 2 bases and J by 4 bases, with 2 bases between. This CDR3 has 11 residues. The germline CDR1 and CDR2 sequences are GTSNPN and SVGIG (reference sequence). In nucleotides, the CDR3 is TGTGCCTGGAGTTTTAATGAAAAACTGTTTTTT. Amino acid sequence: CAWSFNEKLFF.

V usage is TRBV20-1 and J usage is TRBJ1-1; tentatively, D is TRBD1 (6 bases). V was shortened by 5 bases and J by 0 bases, with 13 bases between the two germline ends. The CDR3 extends over 14 amino acids. Germline CDR1 reads DFQATT; CDR2 reads SNEGSKA (reference sequence). The CDR3 DNA is TGCAGTGCTGAGACGGGGGACATGAACACTGAAGCTTTCTTT. Protein product: CSAETGDMNTEAFF.

Regarding this clonotype: One base away lies a much larger clone, so this may be a sequencing read error. This rearrangement joins TRBV7-2 to TRBJ2-5; 15 nucleotides match TRBD2. In germline, CDR1 is SGHTA, CDR2 FQGNSA. The CDR3 is made up of 16 amino acids. CDR3 region: CASSVGLAGGRETRYF. The CDR3 DNA reads TGTGCCAGCAGCGTCGGACTAGCGGGGGGGCGAGAGACCCGGTACTTC.

J is TRBJ2-1 and V is TRBV13; D is unresolved. This CDR3 region has 13 residues. The V end was cut by 1 base, the J end by 10 bases, with 11 bases between. From germline, CDR1 is PRHDT and CDR2 FYEKMQ (reference sequence). CDR3 sequence (DNA): TGTGCCAGCAGCTTAGTAGGTAGTTACGAGCAGTTCTTC. Translation: CASSLVGSYEQFF.

The chain has TRBV5-1 and TRBJ2-5; 7 bases match TRBD1. The J call is in doubt because the DNA end fits TRBJ2-4 better. Germline-derived CDR1 and CDR2 are SGHRS and YFSETQ. CDR3 size: 16 residues. The CDR3 bases are TGCGCCAGCAGCTTGGTCGGGCGACAGGGAGCGAACATTCAGTACTTC. Protein: CASSLVGRQGANIQYF.

On this clonotype itself: A much larger clone lies one base from this, so it may be a read error. V and J are TRBV4-1 and TRBJ2-3, with 9 bases lining up with TRBD1. CDR3 length: 15 residues. The germline CDR1 and CDR2 sequences are MGHRA and YSYEKL. The CDR3 region is CTSSRIQGATDTQYF. DNA of the CDR3: TGCACCAGCAGCCGAATACAGGGGGCAACAGATACGCAGTATTTT.

This clonotype was counted at least ten times. The chain couples TRBV4-3 to TRBJ2-1, with D unclear. V lost 6 bases, J lost 10 bases, and 16 bases lay in between. Per the germline V gene, CDR1 is LGHNA and CDR2 is YSLEER. The CDR3 contains 13 residues. The CDR3 coding sequence is TGCGCCAGCAGTTTTTCTACGAAGAGGGAGCAGTTCTTC. Translating gives CASSFSTKREQFF.

The V and J genes are TRBV5-8 and TRBJ1-5, with D perhaps matching TRBD1 (6 bases). The CDR3 covers 15 residues. The V end lost 3 bases, the J end lost 1 base, and 11 bases lay between the germline ends. Germline V lookup: CDR1 SGHTS, CDR2 YDEGEE. The CDR3 is CASSWGTWSNQPQHF. The CDR3, as DNA: TGTGCCAGCAGCTGGGGGACATGGAGCAATCAGCCCCAGCATTTT.

This clonotype occurred many times. The CDR3 sequence: CASRQGLIIGNQPQHF. Here the CDR3 DNA reads TGTGCCAGCAGACAGGGTCTTATAATCGGCAATCAGCCCCAGCATTTT. The rearrangement links TRBV6-6 to TRBJ1-5; the D gene is possibly TRBD1 (6 bases). The V gene lost 6 bases and the J gene lost 2 bases, with 17 bases spanning the gap. The CDR3 contains 16 residues. Germline CDR1 and CDR2: MNHNY and SVGAGI (reference sequence).

This clonotype has a count of ten or more. The genes are TRBV20-1 and TRBJ1-2, with D unresolved. The CDR3 extends over 14 amino acids. Trimming removed 2 bases from V and 4 bases from J, with 14 bases in between. In germline, CDR1 is DFQATT, CDR2 SNEGSKA (reference sequence). The CDR3 DNA sequence: TGCAGTGCTAGAAAATCGGAGAGTAGCTATGGCTACACCTTC. Encoded protein: CSARKSESSYGYTF.

This clonotype has a single count. This CDR3 is CASSPRLRTSGNEQFF. In DNA form, the CDR3 reads TGTGCCAGCAGCCCTAGGCTAAGGACCTCGGGCAATGAGCAGTTCTTC. The chain combines TRBV7-2 with TRBJ2-1, with D unclear. Trimming shortened V by 5 bases and J by 6 bases, and 20 bases separated the two germline ends. Germline V gives CDR1 SGHTA, CDR2 FQGNSA. This CDR3 contains 16 residues.

The table lists this clonotype with a few counts. This may stem from a read error, because a much larger clone lies one nucleotide away. This chain connects TRBV7-2 to TRBJ1-2, with TRBD1 matching 9 bases. The CDR3 runs 14 residues. Germline CDR1 reads SGHTA; CDR2 reads FQGNSA. Trimming at V came to 4 bases and at J to 9 bases, leaving 9 bases not matched to a gene. The CDR3 sequence: CASSCRQGEVSYTF. CDR3 DNA sequence: TGTGCCAGCAGCTGCCGACAGGGGGAAGTGAGCTACACCTTC.

This clonotype was counted only a few times. The V and J genes are TRBV10-2 and TRBJ1-1; D not certain. V gave up 8 bases and J gave up 7 bases, with 20 bases separating them. The CDR3 loop spans 14 amino acids. Germline lookup yields CDR1 WSHSY and CDR2 SAAADI. The CDR3 bases are TGCGCCAGCTCTCCCCCGCAGAGTACGAGTGAAGCTTTCTTT. Translated: CASSPPQSTSEAFF.

A note on this clonotype: Its ends do not fully match the called genes, so a read error is possible. This chain links TRBV18 with TRBJ2-7; D not resolved. The DNA end favors TRBJ2-1, so the J call may be wrong. The CDR3 totals 13 residues. Looked up from germline, CDR1 is KGHSH and CDR2 is LQKENI. The CDR3 DNA sequence: TGTGCCAGCCCACCGACAATGTCCTACGAGCAGTTCTTC. Translation: CASPPTMSYEQFF.

This clonotype turned up a few times. This sequence may be a read error, since a much larger clone differs from it by one base. The J gene is TRBJ2-7, the V gene TRBV6-2 or TRBV6-3, with TRBD2 matching over 9 bases. The CDR3 contains 15 residues. The V gene's germline CDR1 is MNHEY and CDR2 SVGEGT. CDR3: CACSPLLAGFYEQYF. In DNA form, the CDR3 reads TGTGCCTGCAGTCCTCTTCTAGCGGGGTTCTACGAGCAGTACTTC.

The CDR3 reads CASKGRAGNNEQFF. In nucleotides, the CDR3 is TGTGCCAGCAAGGGGAGGGCTGGTAACAATGAGCAGTTCTTC. The gene calls are TRBV2 and TRBJ2-1; 7 bases line up with TRBD2. CDR3 size: 14 residues. The germline V gene encodes CDR1 SNHLY and CDR2 FYNNEI. V lost 7 bases and J lost 5; bases outside the gene matches: 8. Filled out from reference TRBV2 and TRBJ2-1, the complete variable domain reads EPEVTQTPSHQVTQMGQEVILRCVPISNHLYFYWYRQILGQKVEFLVSFYNNEISEKSEIFDDQFSVERPDGSNFTLKIRSTKLEDSAMYFCASKGRAGNNEQFFGPGTRLTVL.

The rearrangement uses TRBV6-5 and TRBJ1-1; TRBD1 is a possible D gene (6 bases). The CDR3 consists of 13 residues. V shed 3 bases and J shed 4 bases, with 9 bases lying between them. The germline V gene encodes CDR1 MNHEY and CDR2 SVGAGI. The CDR3 loop reads CASSYARGTEAFF. DNA of the CDR3: TGTGCCAGCAGTTATGCCAGGGGCACTGAAGCTTTCTTT.

This clonotype was seen repeatedly, ten times or more. The chain joins TRBV20-1 to TRBJ2-1, with TRBD1 as a possible D gene (6 bases). Germline V gene data show CDR1 as DFQATT and CDR2 as SNEGSKA (reference sequence). Trimming removed 0 bases from V and 0 bases from J, with 18 bases in between. The CDR3 spans 18 residues. This chain's CDR3 is CSARDLIGQGPSYNEQFF. The DNA of the CDR3 is TGCAGTGCTAGAGATCTAATCGGGCAGGGGCCCTCCTACAATGAGCAGTTCTTC.

About this clonotype itself: Sequence at one end of the junction differs from germline and may be a read error. The chain links TRBV5-1 to TRBJ2-6; D is possibly TRBD1 (5 bases). The CDR3 extends over 18 amino acids. The germline gives CDR1 SGHRS, CDR2 YFSETQ. The CDR3 sequence: CASSLVRITVSGANVRTF. In DNA, the CDR3 is TGCGCCAGCAGCTTGGTACGGATAACCGTCTCTGGGGCCAACGTCCGGACTTTC.

The rearrangement links TRBV2 to TRBJ1-1; 7 nucleotides align to TRBD1. This CDR3 region has 13 residues. Germline-derived CDR1 and CDR2 are SNHLY and FYNNEI. V was clipped by 6 bases and J by 5 bases; unmatched bases: 6. Here the CDR3 DNA reads TGTGCCAGCAGATGGACAGGCCAGACTGAAGCTTTCTTT. Translation: CASRWTGQTEAFF.

This clonotype was found many times. The rearrangement uses TRBV10-3 and TRBJ1-4; TRBD1 is a possible D gene (6 bases). Trimming took 10 bases from V and 3 from J, leaving 15 bases between them. The CDR3 has 14 residues. Germline V gives CDR1 ENHRY, CDR2 SYGVKD. The CDR3 loop reads CATGGDNANEKLFF. In DNA form, the CDR3 reads TGTGCCACCGGCGGGGACAATGCTAATGAAAAACTGTTTTTT.

This rearrangement joins TRBV2 to TRBJ2-7; D is tentatively TRBD1 or TRBD2 (5 bases each). Deletions cut 2 bases from V and 3 bases from J, with 11 bases between. Germline CDR1 reads SNHLY; CDR2 reads FYNNEI. The length of the CDR3 is 14 residues. Written as DNA, the CDR3 is TGTGCCAGCAGTGAAAGAGGGGTCCTCTACGAGCAGTACTTC. This gives the protein CASSERGVLYEQYF.

With regard to this clonotype: Given a much more abundant clone one base away, this may be a read error. The CDR3 loop reads CASSSRSGGCGYTF. The CDR3 DNA reads as TGTGCCAGCAGCTCCCGGTCAGGGGGCTGTGGCTACACCTTC. The chain couples TRBV7-2 to TRBJ1-2, with TRBD1 identical over 8 bases. Germline V gives CDR1 SGHTA, CDR2 FQGNSA. The CDR3 is 14 amino acids. V shed 4 bases and J 7 bases; nucleotides not matched to a gene: 8.

In its sample, this clonotype was seen many times. The chain employs TRBV7-2 and TRBJ2-1; no reliable D call. Trimming took 1 base from V and 6 from J, leaving 7 bases between them. This CDR3 has 13 residues. Germline values: CDR1 SGHTA, CDR2 FQGNSA. This CDR3 reads CASSLELSNEQFF. CDR3 bases: TGTGCCAGCAGCTTAGAATTAAGCAATGAGCAGTTCTTC.

This clonotype was found once. The CDR3 nucleotides read TGTGCCAGCAGCTTAAGGGGAGTGGGGACAGGGCTTGGCTACACCTTC. This sequence encodes CASSLRGVGTGLGYTF. The chain carries TRBV7-2 and TRBJ1-2; TRBD1 agrees at 9 bases. The CDR3 runs 16 residues. V shed 2 bases, J shed 7 bases, and the junction held 11 bases outside the gene matches. CDR1 is SGHTA and CDR2 is FQGNSA in the germline V gene.

In its sample, this clonotype was seen a few times. CDR3 in DNA: TGTGCCAGCAGCATAAGAGCGGGACTAGCGGGAGTTCGCGATACGCAGTATTTT. Protein: CASSIRAGLAGVRDTQYF. The chain combines TRBV7-2 with TRBJ2-3, with 14 bases fitting TRBD2. The CDR3 has 18 residues. Per germline, CDR1 SGHTA and CDR2 FQGNSA. Trimming at V came to 5 bases and at J to 6 bases, leaving 13 bases not matched to a gene. Looking up the rest from reference TRBV7-2 and TRBJ2-3 gives the full variable domain: GAGVSQSPSNKVTEKGKDVELRCDPISGHTALYWYRQSLGQGLEFLIYFQGNSAPDKSGLPSDRFSAERTGGSVSTLTIQRTQQEDSAVYLCASSIRAGLAGVRDTQYFGPGTRLTVL.

This chain connects TRBV12-3 or TRBV12-4 to TRBJ1-2, with 7 bases lining up with TRBD1. V was pared by 5 bases and J by 6 bases, with 12 bases of the junction left unmatched. The CDR3 is 15 residues long. CDR3 bases: TGTGCCAGCAGTAAGACAGGGAGGGAGGCAAATGGCTACACCTTC. It yields the protein CASSKTGREANGYTF.

The rearrangement links TRBV5-1 to TRBJ2-6; no clear D. Looked up from germline, CDR1 is SGHRS and CDR2 is YFSETQ. V was shortened by 6 bases and J by 0 bases, with 10 bases between the two germline ends. The CDR3 extends over 15 amino acids. CDR3 bases: TGCGCCAGCACCACGGACGGCTCTGGGGCCAACGTCCTGACTTTC. Its translation: CASTTDGSGANVLTF. Variable domain in full (rest from reference TRBV5-1 and TRBJ2-6): KAGVTQTPRYLIKTRGQQVTLSCSPISGHRSVSWYQQTPGQGLQFLFEYFSETQRNKGNFPGRFSGRQFSNSRSEMNVSTLELGDSALYLCASTTDGSGANVLTFGAGSRLTVL.